Listed below are T cell receptor beta chains from one sample, sequenced in a study of tumor-infiltrating lymphocytes in primary liver carcinoma. Each CDR3 protein is one row after TCRdb ran MiXCR on the multiplex PCR reads. The sample carries tens of thousands of distinct CDR3 sequences, over 60% recorded once. Sequenced input: liver tumor tissue from sampling region 4. Receptor source: a man in his forties with primary liver carcinoma and hepatitis B virus infection. Both conserved end residues are part of each CDR3. Fields, in order: J gene, clone size, V gene, CDR3 length, D gene, CDR3 protein, CDR3 DNA. The D gene is left open where the match is weak. Expanded clones get a size class; other rows say once, few or many, or leave the size out.

j_gene: TRBJ1-1
abundance: NA
v_gene: TRBV5-4
len: 14
d_gene: NA
CDR3aa: CACRTQGMNTEAFF
CDR3nt: TGTGCCTGCAGAACGCAGGGGATGAACACTGAAGCTTTCTTT

j_gene: TRBJ2-2
abundance: NA
v_gene: TRBV11-2
len: 15
d_gene: NA
CDR3aa: CANSPSRDVIGELFF
CDR3nt: TGTGCCAACAGCCCCAGTCGGGACGTAATCGGGGAGCTCTTTTTT

j_gene: TRBJ2-3
abundance: NA
v_gene: TRBV4-2
len: 16
d_gene: NA
CDR3aa: CASSHEAAPLTDTQYF
CDR3nt: TGTGCCAGCAGCCATGAGGCAGCGCCTCTCACAGATACGCAGTATTTT

j_gene: TRBJ1-5
abundance: NA
v_gene: TRBV29-1
len: 15
d_gene: NA
CDR3aa: CSAWASGSVTDTQHF
CDR3nt: TGCAGCGCCTGGGCTAGCGGGAGTGTAACAGATACGCAGCATTTT

j_gene: TRBJ2-1
abundance: NA
v_gene: TRBV7-3
len: 17
d_gene: TRBD2
CDR3aa: CASSPIVHASGSNEQFF
CDR3nt: TGTGCCAGCAGCCCTATCGTTCATGCTAGCGGGAGCAATGAGCAGTTCTTT

j_gene: TRBJ1-1
abundance: many
v_gene: TRBV2
len: 18
d_gene: TRBD1
CDR3aa: CASSGFSRDRGWSTEAFF
CDR3nt: TGTGCCAGCAGTGGGTTTTCACGGGACAGGGGATGGAGCACTGAAGCTTTCTTT

j_gene: TRBJ2-7
abundance: NA
v_gene: TRBV7-6
len: 13
d_gene: NA
CDR3aa: CASSLIQGYEQYF
CDR3nt: TGTGCCAGCAGCCTAATACAGGGCTACGAGCAGTACTTC

j_gene: TRBJ2-4
abundance: NA
v_gene: TRBV7-9
len: 11
d_gene: NA
CDR3aa: CTSNPQDIQYF
CDR3nt: TGTACCAGCAACCCTCAAGACATTCAGTACTTC

j_gene: TRBJ1-5
abundance: NA
v_gene: TRBV12-3/TRBV12-4
len: 13
d_gene: NA
CDR3aa: CASKLGSNQAQHF
CDR3nt: TGTGCCAGCAAGTTGGGGAGCAATCAGGCCCAGCATTTT

j_gene: TRBJ2-7
abundance: NA
v_gene: TRBV12-3/TRBV12-4
len: 15
d_gene: TRBD1
CDR3aa: CASSLGVGGSDEQYF
CDR3nt: TGTGCCAGCTCCCTAGGTGTAGGGGGCTCTGACGAGCAGTACTTC

j_gene: TRBJ2-2
abundance: many
v_gene: TRBV4-2
len: 17
d_gene: TRBD2
CDR3aa: CASSQGGLAGDFGELFF
CDR3nt: TGTGCCAGCAGCCAAGGGGGCCTAGCGGGAGATTTCGGGGAGCTGTTTTTT

j_gene: TRBJ2-5
abundance: NA
v_gene: TRBV12-3/TRBV12-4
len: 13
d_gene: NA
CDR3aa: CATSLTVGGTQYF
CDR3nt: TGTGCAACCAGTTTAACGGTTGGGGGGACACAGTACTTC

j_gene: TRBJ2-5
abundance: once
v_gene: TRBV29-1
len: 15
d_gene: NA
CDR3aa: CSVETDRGRGETHYF
CDR3nt: TGCAGTGTTGAAACGGATAGGGGGCGGGGTGAGACCCATTACTTC

j_gene: TRBJ2-7
abundance: many
v_gene: TRBV11-2
len: 14
d_gene: NA
CDR3aa: CASSLDGVAYEQYF
CDR3nt: TGTGCCAGCAGCTTAGATGGAGTTGCCTACGAGCAGTACTTC

j_gene: TRBJ2-6
abundance: many
v_gene: TRBV7-8
len: 17
d_gene: TRBD2
CDR3aa: CASSLDGRGAGANVLTF
CDR3nt: TGTGCCAGCAGCTTAGACGGGAGGGGGGCTGGGGCCAACGTCCTGACTTTC

j_gene: TRBJ2-3
abundance: NA
v_gene: TRBV29-1
len: 11
d_gene: NA
CDR3aa: CSVGFSETQYF
CDR3nt: TGCAGCGTTGGGTTTTCAGAAACGCAGTATTTT

j_gene: TRBJ2-2
abundance: few
v_gene: TRBV5-1
len: 17
d_gene: NA
CDR3aa: CASSAHLGGTNTGELFF
CDR3nt: TGCGCCAGTAGCGCCCACTTGGGCGGAACGAACACCGGGGAGCTGTTTTTT

j_gene: TRBJ2-5
abundance: NA
v_gene: TRBV6-1
len: 15
d_gene: NA
CDR3aa: CTSSDLQGKQETQYF
CDR3nt: TGTACCAGTAGTGATCTGCAGGGCAAACAAGAGACCCAGTACTTC

j_gene: TRBJ2-7
abundance: NA
v_gene: TRBV29-1
len: 15
d_gene: NA
CDR3aa: CRAKRVRDSPYEQYF
CDR3nt: TGCAGAGCCAAGCGGGTACGGGATTCCCCCTACGAGCAGTATTTC